This T cell receptor (beta chain) comes out of a study of blood T cell repertoires in COVID-19. On the study more broadly: Material from acute and convalescent COVID-19 was sourced from the United States, Italy and Spain. Sample material is recorded as cDNA or gDNA derived from T cells, B-cell-depleted T cells, or PBMCs.

Generated by immunoSEQ multiplex PCR, the TCRdb table keeps only in-frame clones and is missing some. Among roughly 330,000 clones, 65% to 90% were seen once, and the ten largest hold about 10%. Germline loops: CDR1 SGDLS, CDR2 YYNGEE. The CDR3 is made up of 15 amino acids. Trimming pared 3 bases from V and 1 base from J, leaving 13 bases between. In terms of age and location, participants ranged from roughly 18 to 90 years and lived in fewer than 30 US areas. Cohorts were assigned according to the clinical history that participants reported. Sequencing input: PBMCs or T cells enriched from blood (not recorded which). The chain carries TRBV9 and TRBJ1-1; the D gene is possibly TRBD1 (5 bases). This clonotype originated in a woman under 30 who had recovered from COVID-19. CDR3 residues: CASSGAGTGNTEAFF. In DNA form, the CDR3 reads TGTGCCAGCAGCGGAGCCGGGACTGGGAACACTGAAGCTTTCTTT.